The 10 T cell receptor beta chains listed next were all sequenced from one sample in a study of response to subunit inactivated influenza vaccine. MiXCR, run by TCRdb on the RT-PCR reads, gives a single entry per CDR3 protein. Of under 750,000 distinct CDR3 sequences detected, 12% appear once; the ten largest clones hold roughly a tenth. Sequencing was performed on PBMCs from blood, taken on the day of vaccination. Receptor source: a man aged 50 to 60 who received an inactivated influenza vaccine.

This chain connects TRBV7-9 to TRBJ2-2; D is undetermined. Trimming pared 3 bases from V and 0 bases from J, leaving 8 bases between. The CDR3 extends over 15 amino acids. Germline values: CDR1 SEHNR, CDR2 FQNEAQ (reference sequence). The DNA for the CDR3 is TGTGCCAGCAGCTTTGGGATTACGAACACCGGGGAGCTGTTTTTT. Amino acid sequence: CASSFGITNTGELFF.

The CDR3 bases are TGCAGCGTTGACCAAGCGAACACCGGGGAGCTGTTTTTT. Translating gives CSVDQANTGELFF. This chain uses TRBV29-1 with TRBJ2-2, with D hard to call. CDR1 is SQVTM and CDR2 is ANQGSEA in the germline V gene. The length of the CDR3 is 13 residues. The V end was cut by 3 bases, the J end by 0 bases, with 5 bases between.

This clonotype was observed a few times. J is TRBJ2-5 and V is TRBV4-2, with D possibly called TRBD1 or TRBD2 (5 bases each). Germline loops: CDR1 LGHNA, CDR2 YNFKEQ. There are 16 residues in the CDR3. V dropped 0 bases and J dropped 0 bases, with 11 bases sitting between them. The DNA for the CDR3 is TGTGCCAGCAGCCAAGATCTAAGGGGACACCAAGAGACCCAGTACTTC. This codes for CASSQDLRGHQETQYF.

There are a few counts of this clonotype. The chain carries TRBV20-1 and TRBJ1-5; TRBD1 aligns across 7 bases. CDR1 and CDR2 (germline): DFQATT, SNEGSKA (reference sequence). The CDR3 is 13 residues long. Trimming at V came to 5 bases and at J to 3 bases, leaving 4 bases not matched to a gene. The CDR3: CSAPGQDNQPQHF. In nucleotides, the CDR3 is TGCAGTGCTCCTGGACAGGACAATCAGCCCCAGCATTTT.

This clonotype was recorded a few times. J is TRBJ1-4 and V is TRBV5-1; no definite D call. The CDR3 loop spans 13 amino acids. Per germline, CDR1 SGHRS and CDR2 YFSETQ. Trimming cost V 4 bases and J 7 bases, with 11 bases left between them. CDR3 residues: CASSESTSEKLFF. The CDR3, as DNA: TGCGCCAGCAGCGAGTCGACAAGTGAAAAACTGTTTTTT.

V usage is TRBV7-9 and J usage is TRBJ1-1; D is possibly TRBD1 (5 bases). The germline V gene has CDR1 SEHNR and CDR2 FQNEAQ (reference sequence). This CDR3 is 15 amino acids long. The V end lost 0 bases, the J end lost 4 bases, and 12 bases lay between the germline ends. CDR3 in amino acids: CASSLAAQGGTEAFF. The DNA of the CDR3 is TGTGCCAGCAGCTTAGCCGCGCAGGGAGGCACTGAAGCTTTCTTT. Looking up the rest from reference TRBV7-9 and TRBJ1-1 gives the full variable domain: DTGVSQNPRHKITKRGQNVTFRCDPISEHNRLYWYRQTLGQGPEFLTYFQNEAQLEKSRLLSDRFSAERPKGSFSTLEIQRTEQGDSAMYLCASSLAAQGGTEAFFGQGTRLTVV.

The V and J genes are TRBV7-2 and TRBJ2-3; 10 bases fit TRBD2. The ends lost 2 bases at V and 9 bases at J; junction bases unmatched: 8. The length of the CDR3 is 15 residues. CDR1 SGHTA and CDR2 FQGNSA come from the germline V gene. CDR3 in DNA: TGTGCCAGCAGCTTAAGGACTAGCGGTTCTAGAACGCAGTATTTT. Protein sequence: CASSLRTSGSRTQYF.

The V call is TRBV11-2, the J call TRBJ2-2; D is perhaps TRBD2 (6 bases). Germline lookup yields CDR1 SGHAT and CDR2 FQNNGV. Trimming shortened V by 0 bases and J by 6 bases, and 17 bases separated the two germline ends. The CDR3 is made up of 17 amino acids. Here the CDR3 reads CASSLEAVGLWSGELFF. For the CDR3, the DNA is TGTGCCAGCAGCTTAGAGGCCGTGGGACTGTGGTCCGGGGAGCTGTTTTTT. Looking up the rest from reference TRBV11-2 and TRBJ2-2 gives the full variable domain: EAGVAQSPRYKIIEKRQSVAFWCNPISGHATLYWYQQILGQGPKLLIQFQNNGVVDDSQLPKDRFSAERLKGVDSTLKIQPAKLEDSAVYLCASSLEAVGLWSGELFFGEGSRLTVL.

J is TRBJ2-1 and V is TRBV28; 9 bases line up with TRBD2. The CDR3 sequence is 15 residues long. CDR1 and CDR2 (germline): MDHEN, SYDVKM. The J segment lost 1 base and the V segment lost 6 bases, leaving 4 bases of the junction unmatched. CDR3 coding DNA: TGTGCCAGCAGATTAGCGGGAGCTTCCTACAATGAGCAGTTCTTC. Protein product: CASRLAGASYNEQFF. Drawing the rest from reference TRBV28 and TRBJ2-1, the complete variable domain is DVKVTQSSRYLVKRTGEKVFLECVQDMDHENMFWYRQDPGLGLRLIYFSYDVKMKEKGDIPEGYSVSREKKERFSLILESASTNQTSMYLCASRLAGASYNEQFFGPGTRLTVL.

This chain uses TRBV25-1 with TRBJ1-1; D unresolved. From germline, CDR1 is MGHDK and CDR2 SYGVNS. V shed 4 bases and J shed 6 bases, with 12 bases lying between them. The CDR3 runs to 13 residues. CDR3 residues: CASSGHGLAEAFF. The DNA of the CDR3 is TGTGCCAGCAGTGGCCACGGCCTCGCTGAAGCTTTCTTT. Complete variable domain (other parts from reference TRBV25-1 and TRBJ1-1): EADIYQTPRYLVIGTGKKITLECSQTMGHDKMYWYQQDPGMELHLIHYSYGVNSTEKGDLSSESTVSRIRTEHFPLTLESARPSHTSQYLCASSGHGLAEAFFGQGTRLTVV.